This section outlines one T cell receptor (beta chain) sequence together with its context. The antigen remains unidentified. This entry comes from a study of T cell responses to AZD1222 COVID-19 vaccine. Study results and caveats: White British donors predominated, females outnumbered males, and clonal diversity was possibly underestimated.

It was second doses at about 4 or about 12 weeks that were pooled. The assay was immunoSEQ multiplex PCR, and TCRdb's table has in-frame clones only and misses some. Counted here are 150,000 or so clones, approximately 90% occurring once; the ten biggest clones make up around 1.3%. The CDR3 covers 13 residues. Trimming stripped 5 bases from V and 10 bases from J, with 15 bases between. The material sequenced was peripheral blood, taken 28 days after the second AZD1222 dose. The V call is TRBV12-3 or TRBV12-4, the J call TRBJ2-1; no definite D call. The source is an adult who received the AZD1222 COVID-19 vaccine. The CDR3 loop reads CASSLAPFFEQFF. The CDR3, as DNA: TGTGCCAGCAGTCTGGCCCCTTTTTTCGAGCAGTTCTTC.